The next 8 T cell receptor beta chains were all read from a single sample in a study of cytomegalovirus exposure and HLA in healthy donors. TCRdb keeps only in-frame clones here, not all; method: immunoSEQ multiplex PCR. The repertoire holds 90,000 to 130,000 clones, roughly 84% seen once, with 3% to 3.5% in the top ten. Sequencing was performed on PBMCs. Every receptor here comes from a woman aged 18-35 years in good health and CMV-seronegative.

V and J are TRBV27 and TRBJ2-1; D ambiguous. Germline loops: CDR1 MNHEY, CDR2 SMNVEV (reference sequence). The CDR3 totals 10 residues. V gave up 8 bases and J gave up 8 bases, with 7 bases separating them. CDR3 nucleotides: TGTGCCAGCGGCCTTCATGAGCAGTTCTTC. Translation gives CASGLHEQFF.

The chain uses TRBV4-1 and TRBJ2-2, with TRBD2 matching 9 bases. This CDR3 has 16 amino acids. Germline V gene data show CDR1 as MGHRA and CDR2 as YSYEKL. V shed 3 bases and J 2 bases; nucleotides not matched to a gene: 4. As DNA, the CDR3 is TGCGCCAGCAGCCAGGAACTAGCGGGCAACACCGGGGAGCTGTTTTTT. It yields the protein CASSQELAGNTGELFF.

This rearrangement joins TRBV5-6 to TRBJ2-2; 9 bases fit TRBD1. V trimming: 3 bases; J trimming: 4 bases; junction bases outside the gene matches: 10. The V gene's germline CDR1 is SGHDT and CDR2 YYEEEE. CDR3 size: 17 residues. The DNA of the CDR3 is TGTGCCAGCAGCTGGGGGACAGGGCCCGTGGGCACCGGGGAGCTGTTTTTT. Translated, it gives CASSWGTGPVGTGELFF.

The chain joins TRBV10-3 to TRBJ1-3; the match to TRBD1 covers 7 bases. Germline V gives CDR1 ENHRY, CDR2 SYGVKD. CDR3 length equals 16 residues. V was pared by 3 bases and J by 2 bases, with 7 bases of the junction left unmatched. This chain's CDR3 is CAISDYARGAGNTIYF. DNA of the CDR3: TGTGCCATCAGTGATTACGCCAGGGGGGCTGGAAACACCATATATTTT.

CDR3 DNA sequence: TGTGCCAGCATTCCTAGGACAGGGTTTTCCTACGAGCAGTACTTC. Translated, it gives CASIPRTGFSYEQYF. The V gene is TRBV6-5, the J gene TRBJ2-7; 8 bases line up with TRBD1. This CDR3 contains 15 residues. CDR1 and CDR2 from the germline V gene are MNHEY and SVGAGI. The ends lost 7 bases at V and 1 base at J; junction bases unmatched: 9.

The J gene is TRBJ1-3, the V gene TRBV30; D call uncertain. Germline V gives CDR1 GTSNPN, CDR2 SVGIG (reference sequence). Trimming cost V 3 bases and J 6 bases, with 12 bases left between them. This CDR3 has 13 residues. The CDR3 here is CAWRAGQKNTIYF. The DNA for the CDR3 is TGTGCCTGGAGGGCGGGTCAAAAAAACACCATATATTTT. Full variable domain (remainder filled in from reference TRBV30 and TRBJ1-3): SQTIHQWPATLVQPVGSPLSLECTVEGTSNPNLYWYRQAAGRGLQLLFYSVGIGQISSEVPQNLSASRPQDRQFILSSKKLLLSDSGFYLCAWRAGQKNTIYFGEGSWLTVV.

J is TRBJ2-7 and V is TRBV14; 9 nucleotides line up with TRBD2. The CDR3 has 12 amino acids. CDR1 SGHDN and CDR2 FVKESK come from the germline V gene. CDR3 sequence reads: CASGGHPYEQYF. The CDR3 DNA sequence: TGTGCTAGCGGGGGCCACCCCTACGAGCAGTACTTC.

V usage is TRBV6-6 and J usage is TRBJ2-2; 7 nucleotides line up with TRBD2. Per germline, CDR1 MNHNY and CDR2 SVGAGI (reference sequence). This CDR3 has 16 amino acids. V lost 4 bases, J lost 7 bases, and 12 bases stayed unmatched. Here the CDR3 reads CASSFAGTKGGGELFF. The CDR3 DNA reads TGTGCCAGCAGTTTTGCTGGGACTAAGGGCGGCGGGGAGCTGTTTTTT.